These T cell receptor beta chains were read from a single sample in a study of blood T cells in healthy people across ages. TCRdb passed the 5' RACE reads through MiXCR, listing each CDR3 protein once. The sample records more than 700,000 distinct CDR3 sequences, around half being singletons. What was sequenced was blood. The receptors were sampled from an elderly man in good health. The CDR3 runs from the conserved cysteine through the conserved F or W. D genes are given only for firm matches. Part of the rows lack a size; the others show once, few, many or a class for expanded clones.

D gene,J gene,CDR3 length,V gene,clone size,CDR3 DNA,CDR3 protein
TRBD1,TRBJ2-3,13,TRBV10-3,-,TGTGCCATCAGGGGACAGGGCACAGATACGCAGTATTTT,CAIRGQGTDTQYF
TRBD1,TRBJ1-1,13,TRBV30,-,TGTGCCTGGAGCCCGGACAGGGGCACTGAAGCTTTCTTT,CAWSPDRGTEAFF
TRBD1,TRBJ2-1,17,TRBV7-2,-,TGTGCCAGCAGCCGAGGGTGGTCGGGACAGGGTCCGTATGAGCAGTTCTTC,CASSRGWSGQGPYEQFF
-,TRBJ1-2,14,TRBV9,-,TGTGCCAGCAGCGTCGAGGGAGGGTTCGGTGGCTACACCTTC,CASSVEGGFGGYTF
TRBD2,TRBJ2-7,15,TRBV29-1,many,TGCAGCGTTGAAGATCGAGCGGGAGGCCCCTACGAGCAGTACTTC,CSVEDRAGGPYEQYF
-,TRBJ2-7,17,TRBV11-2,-,TGTGCCAGCAGCCCACATCTGAACGATTATGCTACCTACGAGCAGTACTTC,CASSPHLNDYATYEQYF
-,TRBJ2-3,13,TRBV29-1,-,TGCGGCGTTGCCTTCAGGAAGGCAGATACGCAGTATTTT,CGVAFRKADTQYF
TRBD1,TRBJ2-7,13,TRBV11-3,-,TGTGCCAGCAGCTTAGGTACTGGACAGGAGGAGTACTTC,CASSLGTGQEEYF
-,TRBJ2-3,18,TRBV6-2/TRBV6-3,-,TGTGCCAGCAGTTACTCGAGGTCGGGGGCCCTCTTAACAGATACGCAGTATTTT,CASSYSRSGALLTDTQYF
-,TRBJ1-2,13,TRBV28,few,TGTGCCACCAACTCCGACAGCTACTATGGCTACACCTTC,CATNSDSYYGYTF
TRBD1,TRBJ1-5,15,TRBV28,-,TGTGCCAGCATTCCGACCGGGACAGGGGTTCAGCCCCAGCATTTT,CASIPTGTGVQPQHF
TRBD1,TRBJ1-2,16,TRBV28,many,TGTGCCAGCAGTCACAGGCAGGGGGCGACCTCTGATGGCTACACCTTC,CASSHRQGATSDGYTF
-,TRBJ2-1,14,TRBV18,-,TGTGCCAGCTCACCATCTAGTTTCGAGAATGAGCAGTTCTTC,CASSPSSFENEQFF
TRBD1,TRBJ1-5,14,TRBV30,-,TGTGCCTGGACCTCGAAGACAGGGGAGAAGCCCCAGCATTTT,CAWTSKTGEKPQHF
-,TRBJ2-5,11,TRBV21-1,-,TGTGCCAGAAAACTTGGGGAGACCCAGTACTTC,CARKLGETQYF
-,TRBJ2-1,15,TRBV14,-,TGTGCCAGCAGCCAAGATCTCGGGGGCTACAATGAGCAGTTCTTC,CASSQDLGGYNEQFF
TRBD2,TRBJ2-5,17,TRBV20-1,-,TGCAGTGCTCCAGTCCCGGGACTAGCGGGGACTCAAGAGACCCAGTACTTC,CSAPVPGLAGTQETQYF
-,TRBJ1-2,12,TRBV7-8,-,TGTGCCAGCAGCCCCAGCGGAGGCGGCTACACCTTC,CASSPSGGGYTF
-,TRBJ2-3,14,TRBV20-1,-,TGCAGTGCTAGAGATTTCGTCCTAGAAGATACGCAGTATTTT,CSARDFVLEDTQYF
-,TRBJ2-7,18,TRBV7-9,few,TGTGCCAGCAGCTTATCGAATAGAAGGGGACGTACTACCTACGAGCAGTACTTC,CASSLSNRRGRTTYEQYF
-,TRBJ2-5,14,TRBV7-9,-,TGTGCCAGCAGCTTATTAGGTTTCGGAGAGACCCAGTACTTC,CASSLLGFGETQYF
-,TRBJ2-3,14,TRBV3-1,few,TGTGCCAGCAGCCAAGACGGGGGGCAAGATACGCAGTATTTT,CASSQDGGQDTQYF
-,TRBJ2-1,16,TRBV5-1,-,TGCGCCAGCAGCTTCACCTCGGGTCTAGGTAGAAATGAGCAGTTCTTC,CASSFTSGLGRNEQFF
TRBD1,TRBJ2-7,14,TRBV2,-,TGTGCCAGCATTTTCGACAGGGTCGCCTACGAGCAGTACTTC,CASIFDRVAYEQYF
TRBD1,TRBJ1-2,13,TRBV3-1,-,TGTGCCAGCAGCCGGGACAGGGAGCGGGGCTACACCTTC,CASSRDRERGYTF
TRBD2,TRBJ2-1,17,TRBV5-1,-,TGCGCCAGCAGCCCGGGACTAGCGGGAGGGCCGGGAAATGAGCAGTTCTTC,CASSPGLAGGPGNEQFF
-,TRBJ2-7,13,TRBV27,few,TGTGCCAGCAGTTTTCTGGGCTCCTACGAGCAGTACTTC,CASSFLGSYEQYF
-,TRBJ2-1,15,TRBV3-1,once,TGTGCCAGCAGCCCCTCTGACAGGAACTACAATGAGCAGTTCTTC,CASSPSDRNYNEQFF
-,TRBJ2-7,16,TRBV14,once,TGTGCCAGCAGTCAGCTCCGGCAGAGCTCCTACAATGAGCAGTACTTC,CASSQLRQSSYNEQYF
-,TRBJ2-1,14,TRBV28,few,TGTGCCAGCAGATCCCTAGGCTCCTACAATGAGCAGTTCTTC,CASRSLGSYNEQFF
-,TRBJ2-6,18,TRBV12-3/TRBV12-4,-,TGTGCCAGCAGTTTAGATGGGGGGGCGTCTTCTGGGGCCAACGTCCTGACTTTC,CASSLDGGASSGANVLTF
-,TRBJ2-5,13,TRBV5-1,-,TGCGCCAGCAGCTTTTTACTCTTGGAGACCCAGTACTTC,CASSFLLLETQYF
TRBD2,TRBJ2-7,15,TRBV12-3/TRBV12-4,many,TGTGCCAGCAGTTCTAGCGGGAGATGGGACTACGAGCAGTACTTC,CASSSSGRWDYEQYF
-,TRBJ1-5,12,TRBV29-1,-,TGCAGCGTTGAGGAGGGGGATCAGCCCCAGCATTTT,CSVEEGDQPQHF
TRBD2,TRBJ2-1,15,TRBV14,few,TGTGCCAGCAGCGTAACTAGCGGGAGTAGCAATGAGCAGTTCTTC,CASSVTSGSSNEQFF
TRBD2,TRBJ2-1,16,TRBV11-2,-,TGTGCCAGCAGCTTAGATTCGGGACTAGTATACAATGAGCAGTTCTTC,CASSLDSGLVYNEQFF
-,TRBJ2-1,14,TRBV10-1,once,TGCGCCAGCAGTGATCGTCTAGACCACAATGAGCAGTTCTTC,CASSDRLDHNEQFF
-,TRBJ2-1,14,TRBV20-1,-,TGCAGTGTAAGCTCTCGCGGCGGCTACAATGAGCAGTTCTTC,CSVSSRGGYNEQFF
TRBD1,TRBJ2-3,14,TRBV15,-,TGTGCCACGCTACTGGACAGGGGTGGGGATACGCAGTATTTT,CATLLDRGGDTQYF
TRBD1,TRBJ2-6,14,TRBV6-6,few,TGTGCCGGACAGGGGGCGGCGGGGGCCAACGTCCTGACTTTC,CAGQGAAGANVLTF
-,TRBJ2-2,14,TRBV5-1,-,TGCGCCAGCAGCGCGCCTCTAGACACCGGGGAGCTGTTTTTT,CASSAPLDTGELFF
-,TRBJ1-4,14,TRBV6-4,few,TGTGCCAGCGGGCAAGGCAGGGGTAGCGAAAAACTGTTTTTT,CASGQGRGSEKLFF
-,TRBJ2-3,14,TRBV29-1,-,TGCAGCGTTGCAGCGTCAGGGTCGCGAGATACGCAGTATTTT,CSVAASGSRDTQYF
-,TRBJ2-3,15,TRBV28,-,TGTGCCAGCAGTTTTTTTATCGGGGGTGTGGATACGCAGTATTTT,CASSFFIGGVDTQYF
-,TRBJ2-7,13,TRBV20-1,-,TGCAGTGCTAGTAACGGACACCCCTACGAGCAGTACTTC,CSASNGHPYEQYF
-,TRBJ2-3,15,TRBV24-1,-,TGTGCCACCAGTGATTTGCGGCCAGGGACAGATACGCAGTATTTT,CATSDLRPGTDTQYF
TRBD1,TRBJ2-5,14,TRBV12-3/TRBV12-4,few,TGTGCCAGCAGGCCCGGGACAGCCCAAGAGACCCAGTACTTC,CASRPGTAQETQYF
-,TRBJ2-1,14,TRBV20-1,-,TGCAGTGCCTTGACACCGAGCTCCTACAATGAGCAGTTCTTC,CSALTPSSYNEQFF
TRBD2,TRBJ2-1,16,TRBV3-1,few,TGTGCCAGCAGCCCCTCGGCAGCGGGGGGCCTAAATGAGCAGTTCTTC,CASSPSAAGGLNEQFF
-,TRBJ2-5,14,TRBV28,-,TGTGCCAGCAGCGGAGACTTCACCCAAGAGACCCAGTACTTC,CASSGDFTQETQYF
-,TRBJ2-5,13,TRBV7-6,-,TGTGCCAGCAGCTTATCCCAACCAGAGACCCAGTACTTC,CASSLSQPETQYF
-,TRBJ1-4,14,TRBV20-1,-,TGCAGTGTCAGAAAGTTAGGACAGACTGAAAAACTGTTTTTT,CSVRKLGQTEKLFF
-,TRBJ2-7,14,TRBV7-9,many,TGTGCCAGCAGCTTAGCAGGGACCCCCTACGAGCAGTACTTC,CASSLAGTPYEQYF